The 32 T cell receptor beta chains below were found in one sample sequenced in a study of T cell repertoires in cytomegalovirus infection. MiXCR, applied by TCRdb to the reads, yields one record per CDR3 protein. The sample lists more than 650,000 distinct CDR3 sequences; about a third were seen once. Sequencing was done on a sample of PBMCs. These receptors were taken from a human donor in good health (CMV status not recorded). Some clones in this sample may be carry-over from other donors' samples.

This sequence joins TRBV2 and TRBJ1-4; a possible D gene is TRBD1 (5 bases). V was trimmed by 1 base and J by 9 bases, leaving 15 bases between them. The germline V gene encodes CDR1 SNHLY and CDR2 FYNNEI. CDR3 length: 15 amino acids. CDR3 coding DNA: TGTGCCAGCAGTGAAGAGGCAGGGAAGTCCAAAAAACTGTTTTTT. Translated, it gives CASSEEAGKSKKLFF.

This clonotype came up a few times. A much larger clone lies one base from this, so it may be a read error. CDR3 DNA: TGCAGCGTTGAAGTTTCCTACGAGCAGTACTTC. It codes for CSVEVSYEQYF. The chain is built from TRBV29-1 and TRBJ2-7; D is unresolved. The CDR3 extends over 11 amino acids. CDR1 is SQVTM, CDR2 ANQGSEA, per germline. V lost 1 base and J 1 base, leaving 2 bases between the germline ends.

This chain connects TRBV18 to TRBJ1-1; D gene ambiguous. V was trimmed by 2 bases and J by 8 bases, leaving 18 bases between them. CDR3 length: 15 residues. Germline CDR1 KGHSH, CDR2 LQKENI. CDR3 in amino acids: CASSPNWGRRSEAFF. Written as DNA, the CDR3 is TGTGCCAGCTCACCAAATTGGGGTCGCAGAAGCGAAGCTTTCTTT. Full variable domain (outside the CDR3, taken from reference TRBV18 and TRBJ1-1): NAGVMQNPRHLVRRRGQEARLRCSPMKGHSHVYWYRQLPEEGLKFMVYLQKENIIDESGMPKERFSAEFPKEGPSILRIQQVVRGDSAAYFCASSPNWGRRSEAFFGQGTRLTVV.

The rearrangement links TRBV19 to TRBJ1-1; weak D call: TRBD1 (5 bases). Trimming took off 5 bases at V and 0 bases at J, with 16 bases between the two ends. The CDR3 sequence is 16 residues long. CDR1 LNHDA and CDR2 SQIVND come from the germline V gene (reference sequence). The chain's CDR3 is CASSVLQGPVNTEAFF. The CDR3 bases are TGTGCCAGTAGTGTACTCCAGGGACCGGTGAACACTGAAGCTTTCTTT.

This clonotype was observed a handful of times. V is TRBV24-1 and J is TRBJ2-1; D unresolved. V was clipped by 6 bases and J by 0 bases, with 14 bases between them. The CDR3 has 16 amino acids. Germline V gives CDR1 KGHDR, CDR2 SFDVKD. The CDR3, as DNA: TGTGCCACCAGTCCCCGGGTCTCAGCCTCCTACAATGAGCAGTTCTTC. As protein: CATSPRVSASYNEQFF.

V is TRBV28 and J is TRBJ2-5; D is possibly TRBD2 (6 bases). The CDR3 length is 16 residues. The germline V gene encodes CDR1 MDHEN and CDR2 SYDVKM. Trimming took 5 bases from V and 1 from J, leaving 17 bases between them. CDR3 nucleotide sequence: TGTGCCAGCAGTGGGCGGTCGGGGGAGCTCCAAGAGACCCAGTACTTC. Translation gives CASSGRSGELQETQYF. The full variable domain, with the rest looked up from reference TRBV28 and TRBJ2-5, is DVKVTQSSRYLVKRTGEKVFLECVQDMDHENMFWYRQDPGLGLRLIYFSYDVKMKEKGDIPEGYSVSREKKERFSLILESASTNQTSMYLCASSGRSGELQETQYFGPGTRLLVL.

The chain employs TRBV7-2 and TRBJ2-3, with 13 positions matching TRBD2. The CDR3 has 16 residues. J was trimmed by 5 bases and V by 4 bases; bases with no gene match: 6. Germline V gives CDR1 SGHTA, CDR2 FQGNSA. The CDR3 loop reads CASSSGLAGPGDTQYF. The CDR3 nucleotides are TGTGCCAGCAGCTCGGGACTAGCGGGGCCTGGAGATACGCAGTATTTT.

To note about this clonotype: A junction boundary mismatches the germline segment, possibly from a read error. J is TRBJ1-5 and V is TRBV24-1; 9 bases map to TRBD1. Germline V gives CDR1 KGHDR, CDR2 SFDVKD. The CDR3 contains 16 residues. The CDR3 nucleotides are TGTGCCACCAGTTATGGAGGACAGGGGAGAGGTCAGCCCAAGCGTTTT. This codes for CATSYGGQGRGQPKRF.

This clonotype has a handful of counts. The V gene is TRBV5-1, the J gene TRBJ1-1; D is perhaps TRBD1 (5 bases). CDR3 size: 14 residues. Per the germline V gene, CDR1 is SGHRS and CDR2 is YFSETQ. Trimming stripped 1 base from V and 4 bases from J, with 11 bases between. CDR3 in amino acids: CASSLIRAGTEAFF. The CDR3 region has the DNA TGCGCCAGCAGCTTGATCAGGGCGGGCACTGAAGCTTTCTTT.

The chain's CDR3 is CSVRLAGGLSVYEQYF. The DNA of the CDR3 is TGCAGCGTCCGACTAGCGGGAGGGCTTTCTGTCTACGAGCAGTACTTC. The chain is built from TRBV29-1 and TRBJ2-7; 14 bases map to TRBD2. The CDR3 has 16 amino acids. The V gene's germline CDR1 is SQVTM and CDR2 ANQGSEA. V was pared by 6 bases and J by 3 bases, with 10 bases of the junction left unmatched.

The table lists this clonotype with a few counts. The chain uses TRBV10-3 and TRBJ1-5; D uncertain. CDR1 ENHRY and CDR2 SYGVKD come from the germline V gene. V was trimmed by 4 bases and J by 1 base, leaving 5 bases between them. The CDR3 extends over 13 amino acids. CDR3 residues: CAISGLSNQPQHF. The CDR3 nucleotides read TGTGCCATCAGTGGATTGAGCAATCAGCCCCAGCATTTT.

The chain employs TRBV12-5 and TRBJ2-1, with 8 positions matching TRBD2. In germline, CDR1 is LGHNT, CDR2 FRNRAP. The CDR3 spans 12 residues. Losses at the gene ends were 6 bases for V and 9 bases for J; bases not matched to a gene: 4. CDR3 coding DNA: TGTGCTAGTGGCCAACGGGGGGGTGAGCAGTTCTTC. Translated: CASGQRGGEQFF.

The chain carries TRBV7-3 and TRBJ2-2; TRBD2 is a possible D gene (7 bases). Between the trimmed V and J ends, which lost 8 bases and 6 bases, there was a span of 16 bases. The CDR3 consists of 14 residues. The germline gives CDR1 SGHTA, CDR2 FQGTGA. DNA for the CDR3: TGTGCCAGCCGGCGAGGGGGGGCTGCCGGGGAGCTGTTTTTT. Its translation: CASRRGGAAGELFF.

This chain joins TRBV6-5 and TRBJ1-3; D is ambiguous. Germline V gene sequence: CDR1 MNHEY, CDR2 SVGAGI. CDR3 size: 14 residues. Deletions cut 3 bases from V and 1 base from J, with 7 bases between. The CDR3, as DNA: TGTGCCAGCAGTTATGGGTCTTCTGGAAACACCATATATTTT. This encodes CASSYGSSGNTIYF.

The chain carries TRBV5-6 and TRBJ2-1; perhaps TRBD2 as D (6 bases). The V and J ends lost 4 bases and 7 bases respectively, with 18 bases between them. This CDR3 comprises 15 residues. CDR1 SGHDT and CDR2 YYEEEE come from the germline V gene. CDR3 sequence reads: CASSPTSSALNEQFF. The CDR3 DNA follows: TGTGCCAGCAGCCCGACTAGTTCGGCTCTAAATGAGCAGTTCTTC.

This clonotype came up a few times. This chain links TRBV7-4 with TRBJ2-7, with D perhaps matching TRBD2 (5 bases). CDR1 SGHVT and CDR2 SQSDAQ come from the germline V gene. Trimming took off 1 base at V and 2 bases at J, with 12 bases between the two ends. The CDR3 covers 15 residues. The CDR3 reads CASSLVRGSAYEQYF. In nucleotides, the CDR3 is TGTGCCAGCAGCTTAGTCCGGGGATCGGCCTACGAGCAGTACTTC.

The chain's CDR3 is CAISVSETQYF. For the CDR3, the DNA is TGTGCCATCAGTGTCTCGGAGACCCAGTACTTC. The chain combines TRBV10-3 with TRBJ2-5; D not certain. The CDR3 loop spans 11 amino acids. Germline values: CDR1 ENHRY, CDR2 SYGVKD. Trimming stripped 4 bases from V and 5 bases from J, with 5 bases between.

This chain joins TRBV7-8 and TRBJ1-1; tentatively, D is TRBD1 (6 bases). This CDR3 comprises 15 residues. V was pared by 4 bases and J by 3 bases, with 15 bases between. The germline CDR1 and CDR2 sequences are SGHVS and FQNEAQ. CDR3 coding DNA: TGTGCCAGCAGCTCGAAGACAGGACAGCACACTGAAGCTTTCTTT. The encoded protein is CASSSKTGQHTEAFF.

The gene calls are TRBV6-2 or TRBV6-3 and TRBJ2-1; D is ambiguous. V was shortened by 0 bases and J by 3 bases, with 18 bases between the two germline ends. The CDR3 is 18 amino acids. The germline V gene has CDR1 MNHEY and CDR2 SVGEGT. The CDR3 coding sequence is TGTGCCAGCAGTTACTCGAGGCAGGCGGTGTCGGGCTACAATGAGCAGTTCTTC. Protein sequence: CASSYSRQAVSGYNEQFF.

V and J are TRBV6-1 and TRBJ1-5, with a weak D call TRBD1 (6 bases). V was shortened by 3 bases and J by 6 bases, with 12 bases between the two germline ends. Germline-derived CDR1 and CDR2 are MNHNS and SASEGT. The CDR3 has 14 residues. The CDR3, as DNA: TGTGCCAGCAGTGATACGGGGGGGCGTCAGCCCCAGCATTTT. Translation gives CASSDTGGRQPQHF.

This clonotype turned up a few times. This chain links TRBV20-1 with TRBJ2-1; 8 nucleotides match TRBD2. Germline V lookup: CDR1 DFQATT, CDR2 SNEGSKA (reference sequence). The CDR3 covers 14 residues. Germline trimming cut 6 bases from V and 0 bases from J; bases unmatched to any gene: 4. The CDR3 is CSAAGRASYNEQFF. The DNA for the CDR3 is TGCAGTGCGGCCGGGAGGGCCTCCTACAATGAGCAGTTCTTC.

This clonotype came up a few times. The chain combines TRBV7-6 with TRBJ2-2, with D possibly called TRBD1 or TRBD2 (5 bases each). V gave up 6 bases and J gave up 2 bases, with 10 bases separating them. The CDR3 consists of 14 residues. Germline V lookup: CDR1 SGHVS, CDR2 FNYEAQ. CDR3 protein: CASRDSGNTGELFF. CDR3 DNA: TGTGCCAGCAGAGACAGCGGCAACACCGGGGAGCTGTTTTTT. Full variable domain (rest looked up from reference TRBV7-6 and TRBJ2-2): GAGVSQSPRYKVTKRGQDVALRCDPISGHVSLYWYRQALGQGPEFLTYFNYEAQQDKSGLPNDRFSAERPEGSISTLTIQRTEQRDSAMYRCASRDSGNTGELFFGEGSRLTVL.

This clonotype was recorded many times. The chain combines TRBV4-1 with TRBJ2-6; 12 nucleotides match TRBD2. CDR1 and CDR2 (germline): MGHRA, YSYEKL. CDR3 size: 18 residues. Losses at the gene ends were 5 bases for V and 2 bases for J; bases not matched to a gene: 7. The CDR3 sequence: CASSSRTSGNPGANVLTF. CDR3 coding DNA: TGCGCCAGCAGCTCTCGGACTAGCGGGAACCCTGGGGCCAACGTCCTGACTTTC.

Points on this clonotype: The junction departs from germline at one end; a sequencing error may be responsible. The chain couples TRBV19 to TRBJ2-2; D may be TRBD2 (5 bases). CDR3 length equals 15 residues. Germline V gives CDR1 LNHDA, CDR2 SQIVND (reference sequence). CDR3 region: CASSKTASLHGELFF. The CDR3 DNA sequence: TGTGCCAGTAGTAAAACGGCTAGCCTCCACGGGGAGTTGTTTTTT.

In its sample, this clonotype was seen a few times. This chain connects TRBV10-3 to TRBJ1-2; D is unresolved. This CDR3 has 15 residues. The ends were cut back, 0 bases at V and 2 bases at J, with 10 bases in the middle. The germline V gene has CDR1 ENHRY and CDR2 SYGVKD. CDR3 loop: CAISESPDGNYGYTF. The CDR3 nucleotides are TGTGCCATCAGTGAGTCGCCCGACGGCAACTATGGCTACACCTTC.

V and J are TRBV11-2 and TRBJ2-5, with D tentatively TRBD1 (7 bases). From germline, CDR1 is SGHAT and CDR2 FQNNGV. V was trimmed by 1 base and J by 3 bases, leaving 30 bases between them. The length of the CDR3 is 21 residues. In DNA form, the CDR3 reads TGTGCCAGCAGCTTAGGGAGGGGGCGGACCCAGACGCGAGAAAACAAAGAGACCCAGTACTTC. It translates to CASSLGRGRTQTRENKETQYF.

J is TRBJ2-7 and V is TRBV28; D is possibly TRBD2 (5 bases). Germline V gene lookup returns CDR1 MDHEN and CDR2 SYDVKM. The germline V and J ends were trimmed by 5 bases and 3 bases, with 17 bases remaining between them. CDR3 size: 15 residues. Here the CDR3 reads CASSPLDFNGYEQYF. The CDR3 coding sequence is TGTGCCAGCAGTCCTTTGGACTTTAACGGCTACGAGCAGTACTTC.

This clonotype was observed at least ten times. The V call is TRBV7-8, the J call TRBJ2-6; TRBD1 or TRBD2 may be the D gene (5 bases each). The V and J ends lost 3 bases and 4 bases respectively, with 10 bases between them. CDR1 is SGHVS, CDR2 FQNEAQ, per germline. CDR3 size: 15 residues. CDR3: CASSLGVVGANVLTF. The CDR3 nucleotides read TGTGCCAGCAGCTTGGGGGTGGTAGGGGCCAACGTCCTGACTTTC.

The chain links TRBV10-3 to TRBJ1-2; 7 bases are shared with TRBD1. This CDR3 is 13 amino acids long. CDR1 and CDR2 (germline): ENHRY, SYGVKD. V trimming: 7 bases; J trimming: 8 bases; junction bases outside the gene matches: 10. The chain's CDR3 is CAITEFTGDGYTF. The CDR3 DNA sequence: TGTGCCATCACAGAATTCACAGGGGACGGCTACACCTTC.

This clonotype came up many times. V and J are TRBV7-2 and TRBJ2-7; 13 bases are a match to TRBD2. Germline V gene lookup returns CDR1 SGHTA and CDR2 FQGNSA. Trimming cost V 8 bases and J 2 bases; bases outside gene matches: 15. CDR3 length equals 18 residues. Written as DNA, the CDR3 is TGTGCCAGCGGCGAACTAGCGGGGGGGGTGATCAATGCCTACGAGCAGTACTTC. Its protein product is CASGELAGGVINAYEQYF.

This clonotype has a handful of counts. This rearrangement joins TRBV6-2 or TRBV6-3 to TRBJ2-7; a weak D match, TRBD2 (7 bases). The germline V gene has CDR1 MNHEY and CDR2 SVGEGT. This CDR3 is 14 amino acids long. V lost 5 bases and J 2 bases, leaving 13 bases between the germline ends. The CDR3, as DNA: TGTGCCAGCAGTCCCTCGGGGGGCACCTACGAGCAGTACTTC. It translates to CASSPSGGTYEQYF.

This clonotype was counted a few times. The rearrangement joins TRBV28 to TRBJ1-1, with 9 bases that match TRBD1. In germline, CDR1 is MDHEN, CDR2 SYDVKM. V gave up 4 bases and J gave up 1 base; unmatched junction bases: 13. CDR3 length: 18 amino acids. CDR3 residues: CASSSVVRTGVGNTEAFF. CDR3 sequence (DNA): TGTGCCAGCAGTTCCGTCGTTCGGACAGGGGTGGGGAACACTGAAGCTTTCTTT.